The TCR beta chain under discussion was sequenced for a study of T cells in Graves' hyperthyroidism and ophthalmopathy. Criteria for exclusion of patients were uncontrolled infection, other autoimmune disease, pregnancy or lactation. The CDR3 covers 13 residues. CDR1 is KGHDR and CDR2 is SFDVKD in the germline V gene. Trimming pared 7 bases from V and 3 bases from J, leaving 9 bases between. There were TCR beta CDR3 regions amplified from RNA transcripts. During a first-round RT-PCR of the TCR CDR3, the HTBI primer set was used. TCRdb recomputed calls from the multiplex PCR reads with MiXCR, one row per CDR3 protein. The sample yields hundreds of thousands of distinct CDR3 sequences, around 15% seen once.

The chain recombines TRBV24-1 with TRBJ2-1; possibly TRBD1 for D (5 bases). This sequence was found in a woman aged 18 to 35 with Graves' hyperthyroidism. Sequencing was performed on blood. CDR3 coding DNA: TGTGCCACCAGCGCTGGACACTACAATGAGCAGTTCTTC. It yields the protein CATSAGHYNEQFF.